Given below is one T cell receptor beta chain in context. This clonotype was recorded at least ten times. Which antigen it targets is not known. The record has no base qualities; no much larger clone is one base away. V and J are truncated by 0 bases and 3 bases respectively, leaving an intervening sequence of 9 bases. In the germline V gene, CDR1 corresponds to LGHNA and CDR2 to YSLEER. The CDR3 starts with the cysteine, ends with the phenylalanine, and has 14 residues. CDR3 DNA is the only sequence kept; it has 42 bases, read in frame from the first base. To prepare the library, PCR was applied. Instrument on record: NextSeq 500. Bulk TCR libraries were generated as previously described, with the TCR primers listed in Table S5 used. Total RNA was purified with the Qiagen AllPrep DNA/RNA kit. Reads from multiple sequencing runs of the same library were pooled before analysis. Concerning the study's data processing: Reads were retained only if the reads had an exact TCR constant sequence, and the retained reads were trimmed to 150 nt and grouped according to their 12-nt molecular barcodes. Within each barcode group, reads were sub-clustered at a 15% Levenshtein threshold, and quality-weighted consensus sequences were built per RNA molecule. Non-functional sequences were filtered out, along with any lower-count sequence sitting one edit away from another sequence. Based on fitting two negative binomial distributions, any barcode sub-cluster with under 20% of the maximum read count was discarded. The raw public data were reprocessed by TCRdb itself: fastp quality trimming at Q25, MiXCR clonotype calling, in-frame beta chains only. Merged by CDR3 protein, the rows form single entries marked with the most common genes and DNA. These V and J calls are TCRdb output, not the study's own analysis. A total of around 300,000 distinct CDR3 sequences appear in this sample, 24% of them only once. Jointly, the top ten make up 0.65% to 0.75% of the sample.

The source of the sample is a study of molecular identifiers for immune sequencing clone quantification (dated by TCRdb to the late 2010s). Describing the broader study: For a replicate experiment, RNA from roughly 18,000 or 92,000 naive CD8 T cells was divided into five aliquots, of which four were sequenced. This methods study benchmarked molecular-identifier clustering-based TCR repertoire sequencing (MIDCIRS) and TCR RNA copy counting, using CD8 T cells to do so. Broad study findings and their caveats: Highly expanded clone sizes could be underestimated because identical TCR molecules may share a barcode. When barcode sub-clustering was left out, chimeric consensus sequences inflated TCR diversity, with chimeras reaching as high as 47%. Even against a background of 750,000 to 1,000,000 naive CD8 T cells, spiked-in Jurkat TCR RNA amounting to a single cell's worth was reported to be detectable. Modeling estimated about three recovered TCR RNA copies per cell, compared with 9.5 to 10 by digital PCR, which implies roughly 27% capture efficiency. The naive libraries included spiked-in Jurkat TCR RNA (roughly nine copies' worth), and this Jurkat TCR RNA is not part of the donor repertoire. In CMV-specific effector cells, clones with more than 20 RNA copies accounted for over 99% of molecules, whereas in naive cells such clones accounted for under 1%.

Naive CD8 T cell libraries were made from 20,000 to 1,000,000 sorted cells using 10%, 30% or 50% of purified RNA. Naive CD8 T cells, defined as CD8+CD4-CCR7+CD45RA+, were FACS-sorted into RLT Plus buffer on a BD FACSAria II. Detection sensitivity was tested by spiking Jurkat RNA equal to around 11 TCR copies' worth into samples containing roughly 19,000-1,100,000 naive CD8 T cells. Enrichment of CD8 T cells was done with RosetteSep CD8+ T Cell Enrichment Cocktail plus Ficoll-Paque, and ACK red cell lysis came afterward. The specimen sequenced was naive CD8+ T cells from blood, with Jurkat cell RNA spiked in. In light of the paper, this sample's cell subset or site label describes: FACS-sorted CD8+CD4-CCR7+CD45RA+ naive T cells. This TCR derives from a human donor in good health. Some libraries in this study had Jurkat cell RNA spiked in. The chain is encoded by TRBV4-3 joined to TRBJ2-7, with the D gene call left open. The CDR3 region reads CASSQDQNDYEQYF. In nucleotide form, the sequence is TGCGCCAGCAGCCAAGATCAGAACGACTACGAGCAGTACTTC.